This is a list of T cell receptor beta chains from one sample in a study of T cell clonotyping in hematopoietic cell transplantation. Sequenced by immunoSEQ multiplex PCR; TCRdb stores in-frame clones only, minus some. The table lists nearly 70,000 clones, roughly 94% of them singletons. Material: peripheral blood mononuclear cells. The receptors were sampled from a man in his fifties in good health. Some clones in this sample may be carry-over from other donors' samples. The CDR3 runs from the conserved cysteine through the conserved F or W. D genes are given only for firm matches. Not every row has a clone size; where given, it reads once, few, many or a size class.

abundance | d_gene | j_gene | v_gene | CDR3aa | CDR3nt
- | TRBD1 | TRBJ1-5 | TRBV7-9 | CASSLGQGGQPQHF | TGTGCCAGCAGCCTGGGACAGGGGGGTCAGCCCCAGCATTTT
- | - | TRBJ2-7 | TRBV11-2 | CASSLSDGGHEQYF | TGTGCCAGCAGCTTAAGCGATGGGGGCCACGAGCAGTACTTC
once | - | TRBJ1-2 | TRBV4-1 | CASSQDLGAGRDDGYTF | TGCGCCAGCAGCCAAGATCTTGGGGCAGGGAGGGATGACGGCTACACCTTC
- | - | TRBJ2-3 | TRBV9 | CASSPSGLGSTDTQYF | TGTGCCAGCAGCCCCTCGGGACTGGGTAGCACAGATACGCAGTATTTT
once | - | TRBJ1-1 | TRBV5-4 | CASSFTGSLNTEAFF | TGTGCCAGCAGCTTCACCGGGTCGTTGAACACTGAAGCTTTCTTT
- | - | TRBJ2-2 | TRBV19 | CASSIEGDTGELFF | TGTGCCAGTAGTATAGAGGGGGACACCGGGGAGCTGTTTTTT
- | TRBD1 | TRBJ1-5 | TRBV19 | CASRGQGGINQPQHF | TGTGCCAGTAGGGGACAGGGGGGGATCAATCAGCCCCAGCATTTT
- | TRBD1 | TRBJ1-5 | TRBV19 | CASSVGTGINQPQHF | TGTGCCAGTAGTGTGGGGACAGGAATAAATCAGCCCCAGCATTTT
- | - | TRBJ1-2 | TRBV9 | CASSVAAGADVRGYTF | TGTGCCAGCAGCGTAGCGGCAGGGGCCGACGTCCGTGGCTACACCTTC
- | TRBD1 | TRBJ1-1 | TRBV15 | CATSRAQTGAYIYKAEAFF | TGTGCCACCAGCAGGGCTCAGACAGGGGCCTACATCTACAAGGCTGAAGCTTTCTTT
once | TRBD2 | TRBJ2-3 | TRBV30 | CALTRRAGGPPDTQYF | TGTGCCTTGACGAGGAGAGCGGGAGGGCCACCAGATACGCAGTATTTT
- | - | TRBJ2-7 | TRBV4-3 | CASSQGLGGYEQYF | TGCGCCAGCAGCCAAGGCCTAGGTGGTTACGAGCAGTACTTC
- | - | TRBJ1-3 | TRBV6-5 | CASNNRNSGNTIYF | TGTGCCAGCAATAACAGGAACTCTGGAAACACCATATATTTT
- | - | TRBJ1-5 | TRBV2 | CASSELDSSQPQHF | TGTGCCAGCAGTGAACTGGACAGTTCTCAGCCCCAGCATTTT
- | - | TRBJ1-2 | TRBV2 | CASSETGGMDYGYTF | TGTGCCAGCAGTGAAACTGGGGGGATGGACTATGGCTACACCTTC
- | - | TRBJ1-2 | TRBV28 | CASSLSGYGYTF | TGTGCCAGCAGTTTATCAGGCTATGGCTACACCTTC
- | TRBD2 | TRBJ2-2 | TRBV27 | CASSLSLAGVKTGELFF | TGTGCCAGCAGTTTATCGCTAGCGGGAGTAAAAACCGGGGAGCTGTTTTTT
- | - | TRBJ2-1 | TRBV6-5 | CASSNGLEQFF | TGTGCCAGCAGCAACGGGCTTGAGCAGTTCTTC
- | TRBD1 | TRBJ1-2 | TRBV30 | CAWFSVGQGMAGYTF | TGTGCCTGGTTCTCAGTCGGACAGGGTATGGCTGGCTACACCTTC
- | TRBD2 | TRBJ2-3 | TRBV5-1 | CASSSGLAGTDTQYF | TGCGCCAGCAGCTCCGGACTAGCGGGGACAGATACGCAGTATTTT
- | - | TRBJ2-7 | TRBV19 | CASSLRGGTKEQYF | TGTGCCAGTAGCCTCCGAGGAGGGACGAAAGAGCAGTACTTC
- | TRBD1 | TRBJ2-7 | TRBV6-6 | CASSYSPAGGLGEQYF | TGTGCCAGCAGTTACTCCCCGGCAGGGGGCCTCGGCGAGCAGTACTTC
once | - | TRBJ2-2 | TRBV9 | CASSASNTGELFF | TGTGCCAGCAGCGCAAGTAACACCGGGGAGCTGTTTTTT
- | TRBD1 | TRBJ1-2 | TRBV6-1 | CASSRGTERGYTF | TGTGCCAGCAGTAGAGGGACAGAAAGGGGCTACACCTTC
- | - | TRBJ1-5 | TRBV7-2 | CASSLEVGNNQPQHF | TGTGCCAGCAGCTTAGAAGTGGGGAATAATCAGCCCCAGCATTTT
- | TRBD1 | TRBJ1-2 | TRBV9 | CASSRRQGTDGYTF | TGTGCCAGCAGCCGACGACAGGGGACGGATGGCTACACCTTC
- | - | TRBJ1-5 | TRBV2 | CASSGTGRQPQHF | TGTGCCAGCAGTGGAACAGGGCGACAGCCCCAGCATTTT
few | - | TRBJ2-3 | TRBV7-9 | CASSLQGWTDTQYF | TGTGCCAGCAGCTTACAGGGGTGGACAGATACGCAGTATTTT
- | - | TRBJ1-5 | TRBV6-1 | CAAQLNSGDNQPQHF | TGTGCCGCCCAATTGAACTCCGGGGATAATCAGCCCCAGCATTTT
- | - | TRBJ2-7 | TRBV29-1 | CSVEDFQGGEQYF | TGCAGCGTTGAAGATTTTCAAGGGGGCGAGCAGTACTTC
- | - | TRBJ2-2 | TRBV7-9 | CASSELLTGELFF | TGTGCCAGCAGCGAACTTCTCACCGGGGAGCTGTTTTTT
- | - | TRBJ2-7 | TRBV4-1 | CASSQNTGGEQYF | TGCGCCAGCAGCCAAAACACGGGTGGGGAGCAGTACTTC
- | TRBD2 | TRBJ2-2 | TRBV4-3 | CASSQATGGGTGELFF | TGCGCCAGCAGCCAAGCAACGGGAGGGGGCACCGGGGAGCTGTTTTTT
- | - | TRBJ2-7 | TRBV11-2 | CASRGGGRNEQYF | TGTGCCAGCAGGGGAGGGGGGAGAAACGAGCAGTACTTC
- | - | TRBJ1-5 | TRBV2 | CASSGSQGNQPQHF | TGTGCCAGCAGTGGCAGCCAGGGCAATCAGCCCCAGCATTTT
- | - | TRBJ1-1 | TRBV9 | CASSVARGGSEAFF | TGTGCCAGCAGCGTAGCTCGGGGCGGCTCTGAAGCTTTCTTT
once | TRBD1 | TRBJ2-7 | TRBV12-5 | CASGPKGQGAGRAYEQYF | TGTGCTAGTGGCCCTAAGGGACAGGGGGCGGGAAGAGCCTACGAGCAGTACTTC
- | - | TRBJ1-1 | TRBV7-9 | CASSLDFTEAFF | TGTGCCAGCAGCTTAGATTTTACTGAAGCTTTCTTT
once | - | TRBJ2-3 | TRBV6-4 | CASSDSETSADTQYF | TGTGCCAGCAGTGACTCGGAGACTAGTGCAGATACGCAGTATTTT
- | - | TRBJ2-7 | TRBV25-1 | CASRPPGGRYEQYF | TGTGCCAGCAGACCACCAGGTGGGAGGTACGAGCAGTACTTC
- | - | TRBJ2-7 | TRBV5-6 | CASSLRSYEQYF | TGTGCCAGCAGCTTACGATCATACGAGCAGTACTTC
- | - | TRBJ1-4 | TRBV5-4 | CASSLGGTANEKLFF | TGTGCCAGCAGCTTGGGGGGTACGGCTAATGAAAAACTGTTTTTT
- | - | TRBJ1-2 | TRBV11-2 | CASSLTGQVGGYTF | TGTGCCAGCAGCCTGACAGGTCAGGTGGGTGGCTACACCTTC
- | - | TRBJ2-7 | TRBV27 | CASSSRDSSYEQYF | TGTGCCAGCAGCAGTCGAGATAGCTCCTACGAGCAGTACTTC